A selection of T cell receptor beta chains follows, all from one sample in a study of tumor and adjacent non-tumor tissue in lung cancer. TCRdb reanalysed the multiplex PCR reads using MiXCR and keeps one entry per CDR3 protein. The table shows around 200,000 distinct CDR3 sequences, with approximately 74% occurring only once. The sample comprised lung tumor tissue. The receptor source for this set is a man in his fifties or sixties with non-small cell lung cancer. Each CDR3 is given with its conserved first and last residue. D genes are given only for firm matches. Not all rows give a size; the values are once, few, many and, for expanded clones, a class.

clone size: -
J gene: TRBJ1-5
V gene: TRBV6-5
D gene: -
CDR3 protein: CASSYLQGSNPPQHF
CDR3 DNA: TGTGCCAGCAGTTATCTACAGGGAAGCAATCCGCCCCAGCATTTT

clone size: -
J gene: TRBJ1-1
V gene: TRBV20-1
D gene: -
CDR3 protein: CSAWRGAREAFF
CDR3 DNA: TGCAGTGCTTGGCGGGGGGCTAGGGAAGCTTTCTTT

clone size: many
J gene: TRBJ1-1
V gene: TRBV20-1
D gene: -
CDR3 protein: CSARDEGPNTEAFF
CDR3 DNA: TGCAGTGCTAGAGATGAAGGGCCGAACACTGAAGCTTTCTTT

clone size: -
J gene: TRBJ1-3
V gene: TRBV12-3/TRBV12-4
D gene: -
CDR3 protein: CASSFGNTIYF
CDR3 DNA: TGTGCCAGCAGTTTTGGAAACACCATATATTTT

clone size: few
J gene: TRBJ2-5
V gene: TRBV5-1
D gene: -
CDR3 protein: CASSPGHPQETQYF
CDR3 DNA: TGCGCCAGCAGCCCAGGACACCCCCAAGAGACCCAGTACTTC

clone size: many
J gene: TRBJ2-7
V gene: TRBV20-1
D gene: TRBD2
CDR3 protein: CSARDGDAGGRQYF
CDR3 DNA: TGCAGTGCTAGAGATGGGGACGCGGGAGGACGGCAGTACTTC

clone size: once
J gene: TRBJ1-1
V gene: TRBV11-2
D gene: -
CDR3 protein: CASSLDLNTESFF
CDR3 DNA: TGCGCCAGCAGCTTGGATCTGAACACTGAATCTTTCTTT

clone size: -
J gene: TRBJ2-2
V gene: TRBV11-2
D gene: -
CDR3 protein: CDSSLEASGELFF
CDR3 DNA: TGTGACAGCAGCTTAGAAGCGAGCGGGGAGCTGTTTTTT

clone size: once
J gene: TRBJ1-1
V gene: TRBV7-2
D gene: -
CDR3 protein: CASSPQQGWLNTEAFF
CDR3 DNA: TGTGCCAGCAGCCCTCAACAGGGTTGGCTGAACACTGAAGCTTTCTTT

clone size: many
J gene: TRBJ1-1
V gene: TRBV20-1
D gene: TRBD1
CDR3 protein: CSARGTGNTEAFF
CDR3 DNA: TGCAGTGCTAGGGGGACAGGGAACACTGAAGCTTTCTTT

clone size: -
J gene: TRBJ1-1
V gene: TRBV11-2
D gene: -
CDR3 protein: CASSPRAMNTEASF
CDR3 DNA: TGTGCCAGTAGCCCCAGGGCTATGAACACTGAAGCTTCCTTT

clone size: -
J gene: TRBJ2-1
V gene: TRBV11-2
D gene: -
CDR3 protein: CASSLGLDLFNEQFF
CDR3 DNA: TGTGCCAGCAGCTTAGGTCTAGATCTTTTCAATGAGCAGTTCTTC

clone size: once
J gene: TRBJ1-3
V gene: TRBV20-1
D gene: TRBD1
CDR3 protein: CSARDPRGIDRGGNTIYF
CDR3 DNA: TGCAGTGCTAGAGATCCAAGGGGGATTGACAGGGGGGGAAACACCATATATTTT

clone size: -
J gene: TRBJ1-1
V gene: TRBV10-1
D gene: -
CDR3 protein: CASSDRNTETFF
CDR3 DNA: TGCGCCAGCAGTGACAGGAACACTGAAACTTTCTTT

clone size: -
J gene: TRBJ2-4
V gene: TRBV5-1
D gene: TRBD2
CDR3 protein: CASSLVGLGDKLAKNIQYF
CDR3 DNA: TGCGCCAGCAGCTTGGTTGGACTAGGCGATAAACTAGCCAAAAACATTCAGTACTTC

clone size: -
J gene: TRBJ2-5
V gene: TRBV11-2
D gene: -
CDR3 protein: CISSLDQTGRETQYF
CDR3 DNA: TGTATCAGCAGCTTAGACCAGACCGGACGGGAGACCCAGTACTTC

clone size: -
J gene: TRBJ1-5
V gene: TRBV20-1
D gene: -
CDR3 protein: CSARDPGLSKQPQYF
CDR3 DNA: TGCAGTGCTAGAGATCCGGGGCTCAGCAAACAGCCCCAGTACTTT

clone size: -
J gene: TRBJ2-3
V gene: TRBV14
D gene: -
CDR3 protein: CTSSHQQETDTQYF
CDR3 DNA: TGTACCAGCAGCCATCAACAGGAAACAGATACGCAGTATTTT

clone size: -
J gene: TRBJ2-7
V gene: TRBV6-2/TRBV6-3
D gene: -
CDR3 protein: CANSLQRGTYEQYF
CDR3 DNA: TGTGCCAACAGCCTACAGCGTGGGACCTACGAGCAGTACTTC

clone size: -
J gene: TRBJ2-1
V gene: TRBV6-5
D gene: TRBD2
CDR3 protein: CASRLAGGRNEQFF
CDR3 DNA: TGTGCCAGCAGACTAGCGGGGGGGCGTAATGAGCAGTTCTTC

clone size: few
J gene: TRBJ2-1
V gene: TRBV20-1
D gene: TRBD2
CDR3 protein: CSAIRTSGTYTNNEQFF
CDR3 DNA: TGCAGTGCTATCAGGACTAGCGGGACCTACACTAACAATGAGCAGTTCTTC

clone size: -
J gene: TRBJ2-1
V gene: TRBV5-6
D gene: -
CDR3 protein: CASSLWGGSRSYDEQFF
CDR3 DNA: TGTGCCAGCAGCTTGTGGGGGGGCTCTCGGTCCTACGATGAGCAGTTCTTC

clone size: few
J gene: TRBJ2-1
V gene: TRBV5-1
D gene: -
CDR3 protein: CASSLEGISSYNEQFF
CDR3 DNA: TGCGCCAGCAGCTTGGAAGGGATAAGCTCCTACAATGAGCAGTTCTTC

clone size: -
J gene: TRBJ2-7
V gene: TRBV5-1
D gene: TRBD2
CDR3 protein: CASSFGSSGGRSSYEQYF
CDR3 DNA: TGCGCCAGCAGCTTCGGGTCTAGCGGGGGGAGGAGCTCCTACGAGCAGTACTTC

clone size: -
J gene: TRBJ2-6
V gene: TRBV6-5
D gene: -
CDR3 protein: CASVSPGANVLTF
CDR3 DNA: TGTGCCAGCGTGAGCCCTGGGGCCAACGTCCTGACTTTC

clone size: -
J gene: TRBJ1-2
V gene: TRBV2
D gene: -
CDR3 protein: CASSETRARSQGGYTF
CDR3 DNA: TGTGCCAGCAGTGAAACTCGGGCCAGATCCCAAGGGGGCTACACCTTC

clone size: many
J gene: TRBJ1-4
V gene: TRBV6-5
D gene: TRBD1
CDR3 protein: CASTQRGGGREKLFF
CDR3 DNA: TGTGCCAGCACCCAGAGAGGGGGCGGTCGAGAAAAACTGTTTTTT

clone size: -
J gene: TRBJ2-7
V gene: TRBV6-5
D gene: -
CDR3 protein: CASSRGLDLYEQYF
CDR3 DNA: TGTGCCAGCAGTCGGGGACTTGATCTCTACGAGCAGTACTTC

clone size: -
J gene: TRBJ1-3
V gene: TRBV20-1
D gene: -
CDR3 protein: CSGTEGNGNTIYF
CDR3 DNA: TGCAGTGGAACAGAGGGTAACGGAAACACCATATATTTT

clone size: -
J gene: TRBJ1-2
V gene: TRBV5-1
D gene: -
CDR3 protein: CASSELTVANANYGYTF
CDR3 DNA: TGCGCCAGCAGCGAACTAACAGTAGCCAACGCAAACTATGGCTACACCTTC

clone size: -
J gene: TRBJ2-5
V gene: TRBV6-1
D gene: -
CDR3 protein: CASREHGGKAVRETQYF
CDR3 DNA: TGTGCCAGCCGTGAACATGGCGGGAAGGCAGTACGGGAGACCCAGTACTTC

clone size: -
J gene: TRBJ2-1
V gene: TRBV11-1
D gene: -
CDR3 protein: CASSLDLGGYDEQFF
CDR3 DNA: TGTGCCAGCAGCTTAGACCTGGGTGGATACGATGAGCAGTTCTTC

clone size: few
J gene: TRBJ1-5
V gene: TRBV6-2/TRBV6-3
D gene: -
CDR3 protein: CASSYRLDSNQPQHF
CDR3 DNA: TGTGCCAGCAGCTACAGGCTAGATAGCAATCAGCCCCAGCATTTT

clone size: -
J gene: TRBJ2-7
V gene: TRBV5-6
D gene: -
CDR3 protein: CTSSSFSYWDSYEQYF
CDR3 DNA: TGTACCAGCAGCTCATTTTCCTACTGGGACTCCTACGAGCAGTACTTC

clone size: few
J gene: TRBJ1-2
V gene: TRBV7-9
D gene: -
CDR3 protein: CASSQRTVGYGYTF
CDR3 DNA: TGTGCCAGCAGCCAGCGGACAGTAGGCTATGGCTACACCTTC

clone size: few
J gene: TRBJ1-2
V gene: TRBV28
D gene: -
CDR3 protein: CASSFRDTYGYTF
CDR3 DNA: TGTGCCAGCAGTTTCCGGGACACCTATGGCTACACCTTC

clone size: -
J gene: TRBJ2-7
V gene: TRBV7-8
D gene: -
CDR3 protein: CTSSLAVGPVYEQYF
CDR3 DNA: TGTACCAGCAGCTTAGCTGTGGGCCCGGTCTACGAGCAGTACTTC

clone size: -
J gene: TRBJ2-1
V gene: TRBV4-1
D gene: -
CDR3 protein: CASSQVNYNERFF
CDR3 DNA: TGCGCCAGCAGCCAAGTGAATTACAATGAGCGATTCTTC

clone size: -
J gene: TRBJ2-1
V gene: TRBV20-1
D gene: TRBD2
CDR3 protein: CSAPRTSGQHEQFF
CDR3 DNA: TGCAGTGCTCCCAGGACTAGCGGGCAACATGAGCAGTTCTTC

clone size: few
J gene: TRBJ1-6
V gene: TRBV5-5
D gene: -
CDR3 protein: CASSLAARGGDNSPLHF
CDR3 DNA: TGTGCCAGCAGCTTGGCCGCCCGGGGGGGGGATAATTCACCCCTCCACTTT

clone size: many
J gene: TRBJ2-2
V gene: TRBV11-2
D gene: -
CDR3 protein: CASSLEFPHGQGNTGELFF
CDR3 DNA: TGTGCCAGCAGCTTAGAGTTTCCCCATGGGCAGGGGAACACCGGGGAGCTGTTTTTT

clone size: -
J gene: TRBJ2-3
V gene: TRBV20-1
D gene: TRBD2
CDR3 protein: CSAAGGATSTNTQYF
CDR3 DNA: TGCAGTGCTGCGGGGGGTGCGACTAGCACAAATACGCAGTATTTT

clone size: -
J gene: TRBJ2-7
V gene: TRBV28
D gene: TRBD2
CDR3 protein: CATGTSGTYEEYF
CDR3 DNA: TGTGCCACCGGGACTAGCGGCACCTACGAGGAGTACTTC

clone size: -
J gene: TRBJ1-2
V gene: TRBV5-5
D gene: -
CDR3 protein: CASRFLDTLILNYGYTF
CDR3 DNA: TGCGCCAGCAGATTCTTGGACACGTTAATCTTGAACTATGGCTACACCTTC

clone size: -
J gene: TRBJ2-7
V gene: TRBV7-8
D gene: -
CDR3 protein: CASSPGTNAYEQYF
CDR3 DNA: TGTGCCAGTAGCCCAGGGACAAACGCCTACGAGCAGTACTTC

clone size: -
J gene: TRBJ2-3
V gene: TRBV20-1
D gene: -
CDR3 protein: CRLAEGSYTQYF
CDR3 DNA: TGTAGATTAGCGGAAGGTTCTTATACACAGTATTTT

clone size: -
J gene: TRBJ2-2
V gene: TRBV29-1
D gene: -
CDR3 protein: CSVARRNTGEPFF
CDR3 DNA: TGCAGCGTTGCCCGCAGGAACACCGGGGAGCCGTTTTTT

clone size: -
J gene: TRBJ2-5
V gene: TRBV11-2
D gene: TRBD1
CDR3 protein: CARCRGTGIQETQYF
CDR3 DNA: TGTGCCAGGTGCCGCGGGACAGGGATACAAGAGACCCAGTACTTC

clone size: -
J gene: TRBJ2-2
V gene: TRBV6-1
D gene: -
CDR3 protein: CASNVHANTGELFF
CDR3 DNA: TGTGCCAGCAATGTTCACGCGAACACTGGGGAGCTGTTTTTT

clone size: -
J gene: TRBJ1-5
V gene: TRBV6-5
D gene: -
CDR3 protein: CASSSGVGFNQPQHF
CDR3 DNA: TGTGCCAGCAGTTCAGGGGTGGGCTTCAATCAGCCCCAGCATTTT

clone size: -
J gene: TRBJ1-2
V gene: TRBV11-2
D gene: -
CDR3 protein: CASSLGWVDDYTF
CDR3 DNA: TGTGCCAGCAGCTTAGGATGGGTGGATGATTACACCTTC

clone size: many
J gene: TRBJ2-3
V gene: TRBV29-1
D gene: TRBD2
CDR3 protein: CSVSATSGKSDTQYF
CDR3 DNA: TGCAGCGTCAGCGCGACTAGCGGGAAGTCAGATACGCAGTATTTT

clone size: -
J gene: TRBJ1-5
V gene: TRBV20-1
D gene: -
CDR3 protein: CSTNRLSNQPQHF
CDR3 DNA: TGCAGCACCAACAGGCTTAGCAATCAGCCTCAGCATTTT

clone size: -
J gene: TRBJ2-3
V gene: TRBV20-1
D gene: -
CDR3 protein: CSARDAARPVDTRYF
CDR3 DNA: TGCAGTGCTAGGGATGCAGCGAGACCCGTAGATACGCGGTATTTT

clone size: -
J gene: TRBJ2-5
V gene: TRBV20-1
D gene: -
CDR3 protein: CSATRWTQYF
CDR3 DNA: TGCAGTGCTACTCGTTGGACCCAGTACTTC

clone size: -
J gene: TRBJ2-7
V gene: TRBV5-6
D gene: -
CDR3 protein: CASSLDYGGRYEQYF
CDR3 DNA: TGTGCCAGCAGCCTAGACTATGGCGGCAGATACGAGCAGTACTTC

clone size: -
J gene: TRBJ2-6
V gene: TRBV5-1
D gene: -
CDR3 protein: CASNPGTGSSRANVLTF
CDR3 DNA: TGCGCTAGCAATCCTGGGACGGGGAGCTCTCGGGCCAACGTCCTGACTTTC

clone size: -
J gene: TRBJ2-7
V gene: TRBV20-1
D gene: -
CDR3 protein: CSATTGQKTYEQYF
CDR3 DNA: TGCAGTGCTACAACTGGACAGAAGACCTACGAACAGTACTTC

clone size: many
J gene: TRBJ2-7
V gene: TRBV20-1
D gene: TRBD2
CDR3 protein: CSARGTSGTYNEQYF
CDR3 DNA: TGCAGTGCTAGAGGGACTAGCGGGACGTACAACGAGCAGTACTTC